This TCR beta chain was documented in a study of blood T cell repertoires in COVID-19. The overall study: There were acute and convalescent COVID-19 samples, and they came from the United States, Italy and Spain. Nucleic acid was either cDNA or gDNA, and it came from T cells, B-cell-depleted T cells, or PBMCs.

In the original processing: How many nucleated cells were present was estimated from reference gene primer amplification. The repertoire was sequenced with immunoSEQ multiplex PCR; TCRdb's copy has only in-frame clones and lacks some. The V and J calls and the clone size are those of that table, but D and trimming were determined from the DNA. Here the sample spans about 160,000 clones, roughly four fifths being singletons. CDR3 length: 14 residues. Between the trimmed V and J ends, which lost 2 bases and 8 bases, there was a span of 13 bases. Germline values: CDR1 SGHTA, CDR2 FQGNSA. The sample taken for sequencing was peripheral blood. This chain uses TRBV7-2 with TRBJ2-1; a weak D match, TRBD2 (7 bases). The origin of this receptor is a woman older than 75 with acute or convalescent COVID-19. Here the CDR3 DNA reads TGTGCCAGCAGCTTAATCGGGGGGCTTGATGAGCAGTTCTTC. It encodes CASSLIGGLDEQFF.